These 24 T cell receptor beta chains were all obtained from the same sample, sequenced in a study of blood T cells in healthy people across ages. It was with a sample-barcoded 5' primer and a J-beta primer mix that a second PCR of roughly 7 to 12 cycles was run. TCRdb independently ran MiXCR on the 5' RACE reads; one entry per CDR3 protein. The sample includes about 1.4 million distinct CDR3 sequences, approximately 59% of them seen just once. The sequencing input was blood. The receptors were sampled from a man younger than 30 in good health.

CDR3 bases: TGTGCCAGCTTCGGACAGGGGGCCGGTAATGAGCAGTTCTTC. This codes for CASFGQGAGNEQFF. V usage is TRBV2 and J usage is TRBJ2-1; 11 positions match TRBD1. V lost 8 bases, J lost 7 bases, and 7 bases stayed unmatched. The germline V gene has CDR1 SNHLY and CDR2 FYNNEI. The CDR3 runs 14 residues. Full variable domain (outside the CDR3, taken from reference TRBV2 and TRBJ2-1): EPEVTQTPSHQVTQMGQEVILRCVPISNHLYFYWYRQILGQKVEFLVSFYNNEISEKSEIFDDQFSVERPDGSNFTLKIRSTKLEDSAMYFCASFGQGAGNEQFFGPGTRLTVL.

This chain joins TRBV29-1 and TRBJ2-7, with 7 bases identical to TRBD1. The J segment lost 2 bases and the V segment lost 4 bases, leaving 8 bases of the junction unmatched. The CDR3 is 14 amino acids. The V gene's germline CDR1 is SQVTM and CDR2 ANQGSEA. The CDR3 sequence: CSVGEPGTAYEQYF. The CDR3 nucleotides read TGCAGCGTTGGGGAACCCGGGACAGCCTACGAGCAGTACTTC.

V and J are TRBV9 and TRBJ2-1, with TRBD2 identical over 9 bases. The CDR3 has 16 residues. With V trimmed by 0 bases and J by 4 bases, 5 bases remained unmatched. The germline CDR1 and CDR2 sequences are SGDLS and YYNGEE. The DNA for the CDR3 is TGTGCCAGCAGCGTAGTTGGTAGCGGGGGTTACAATGAGCAGTTCTTC. Amino acids: CASSVVGSGGYNEQFF. Variable domain in full (rest from reference TRBV9 and TRBJ2-1): DSGVTQTPKHLITATGQRVTLRCSPRSGDLSVYWYQQSLDQGLQFLIQYYNGEERAKGNILERFSAQQFPDLHSELNLSSLELGDSALYFCASSVVGSGGYNEQFFGPGTRLTVL.

This rearrangement joins TRBV27 to TRBJ1-5, with D unresolved. The CDR3 contains 15 residues. V dropped 6 bases and J dropped 9 bases, with 21 bases sitting between them. CDR1 is MNHEY, CDR2 SMNVEV, per germline (reference sequence). The CDR3 region is CASRQDTSLFLPQHF. The CDR3 DNA reads as TGTGCCAGCAGACAAGACACATCACTTTTTTTGCCCCAGCATTTT.

The genes are TRBV11-2 and TRBJ2-1; the D is unclear. V was shortened by 0 bases and J by 7 bases, with 13 bases between the two germline ends. The CDR3 is made up of 15 amino acids. From germline, CDR1 is SGHAT and CDR2 FQNNGV. The CDR3 DNA is TGTGCCAGCAGCTTAGATGGGCCCTTCGGGAATGAGCAGTTCTTC. The encoded protein is CASSLDGPFGNEQFF.

The rearrangement uses TRBV18 and TRBJ1-5, with 7 bases matching TRBD1. Per germline, CDR1 KGHSH and CDR2 LQKENI. The CDR3 extends over 15 amino acids. V lost 3 bases, J lost 5 bases, and 7 bases stayed unmatched. This chain's CDR3 is CASSPRQGSDQPQHF. The CDR3 nucleotides read TGTGCCAGCTCACCCAGACAGGGCAGCGATCAGCCCCAGCATTTT.

The chain joins TRBV20-1 to TRBJ2-5, with D maybe TRBD2 (6 bases). Germline assignment: CDR1 DFQATT and CDR2 SNEGSKA (reference sequence). The CDR3 totals 11 residues. V gave up 7 bases and J gave up 5 bases, with 11 bases separating them. CDR3 sequence: CSGLGRETQYF. The CDR3, as DNA: TGCAGTGGCCTTGGGAGGGAGACCCAGTACTTC.

The genes are TRBV6-5 and TRBJ1-6; D unclear. V was pared by 1 base and J by 10 bases, with 17 bases between. This CDR3 has 16 amino acids. CDR1 is MNHEY, CDR2 SVGAGI, per germline. In DNA form, the CDR3 reads TGTGCCAGCAGTTACTACACCCGACGAGGAAACTCACCCCTCCACTTT. This translates into CASSYYTRRGNSPLHF.

V gene TRBV28 combines with J gene TRBJ2-1; D is unclear. This CDR3 is built from 14 residues. V gave up 1 base and J gave up 4 bases, with 8 bases separating them. Germline V CDR1 and CDR2: MDHEN, SYDVKM. CDR3 in amino acids: CASSLLVLYNEQFF. The CDR3, as DNA: TGTGCCAGCAGTTTATTGGTCCTGTACAATGAGCAGTTCTTC.

The chain uses TRBV30 and TRBJ1-2; 9 bases line up with TRBD1. CDR1 and CDR2 from the germline V gene are GTSNPN and SVGIG (reference sequence). Unmatched junction bases numbered 6, after V lost 5 bases and J lost 8 bases. The CDR3 sequence is 12 residues long. CDR3 nucleotide sequence: TGTGCCTGGGAACAGGGGGCTGGCGGCTACACCTTC. Protein product: CAWEQGAGGYTF.

The chain combines TRBV20-1 with TRBJ2-5; D is unresolved. Trimming stripped 7 bases from V and 1 base from J, with 16 bases between. Germline V gene data show CDR1 as DFQATT and CDR2 as SNEGSKA (reference sequence). This CDR3 region has 14 residues. CDR3 region: CSVKRLGLQETQYF. The DNA for the CDR3 is TGCAGTGTAAAACGGCTAGGGCTCCAAGAGACCCAGTACTTC.

V and J are TRBV12-3 or TRBV12-4 and TRBJ1-4; 10 nucleotides agree with TRBD1. The CDR3 is made up of 14 amino acids. Trimming removed 6 bases from V and 7 bases from J; junction bases left unmatched: 5. The CDR3 DNA is TGTGCCAGCAGCATGACAGGGGGCAGTGAAAAACTGTTTTTT. Protein: CASSMTGGSEKLFF.

J is TRBJ2-5 and V is TRBV20-1; TRBD2 agrees at 13 bases. Germline V gene sequence: CDR1 DFQATT, CDR2 SNEGSKA (reference sequence). V shed 0 bases and J 5 bases; nucleotides not matched to a gene: 6. The CDR3 has 16 residues. Here the CDR3 reads CSARDPLAGGPETQYF. The CDR3 DNA reads as TGCAGTGCTAGAGATCCACTAGCGGGGGGGCCGGAGACCCAGTACTTC.

The rearrangement uses TRBV7-2 and TRBJ2-7; D remains unclear. The J call may be faulty, since TRBJ2-5 better matches the DNA end. This CDR3 is 14 amino acids long. Germline CDR1 and CDR2: SGHTA and FQGNSA. CDR3 nucleotides: TGTGCCAGCAGCTTGGGTCGGGTCTCGGAGACCCAGTACTTC. Its translation is CASSLGRVSETQYF.

The gene calls are TRBV7-2 and TRBJ1-6; D is undetermined. Per the germline V gene, CDR1 is SGHTA and CDR2 is FQGNSA. The CDR3 is 13 amino acids. The germline V and J ends were trimmed by 1 base and 9 bases, with 7 bases remaining between them. In DNA form, the CDR3 reads TGTGCCAGCAGCTTAGGGTCAGTTTCACCCCTCCACTTT. The encoded protein is CASSLGSVSPLHF.

This sequence joins TRBV6-2 or TRBV6-3 and TRBJ2-3, with D perhaps TRBD1 (5 bases). V gave up 2 bases and J gave up 0 bases, with 12 bases separating them. The CDR3 covers 16 residues. CDR1 and CDR2 from the germline V gene are MNHEY and SVGEGT. As DNA, the CDR3 is TGTGCCAGCAGTTACCGGACATTCTCTAGCACAGATACGCAGTATTTT. Protein: CASSYRTFSSTDTQYF.

V gene TRBV20-1 combines with J gene TRBJ2-5; 8 positions agree with TRBD2. The CDR3 loop spans 13 amino acids. V lost 7 bases, J lost 2 bases, and 6 bases stayed unmatched. Germline CDR1 reads DFQATT; CDR2 reads SNEGSKA (reference sequence). The chain's CDR3 is CSVTSADQETQYF. The CDR3 bases are TGCAGTGTGACTAGCGCGGATCAAGAGACCCAGTACTTC.

This clonotype was detected once. The chain couples TRBV7-9 to TRBJ2-3; D unresolved. The germline V gene encodes CDR1 SEHNR and CDR2 FQNEAQ (reference sequence). V was clipped by 3 bases and J by 0 bases, with 16 bases between them. The CDR3 runs to 17 residues. The CDR3 DNA reads as TGTGCCAGCAGCTTTCTGGTGCGCGCGACAAGCACAGATACGCAGTATTTT. Translated: CASSFLVRATSTDTQYF.

The chain couples TRBV11-2 to TRBJ1-2, with D unresolved. Germline lookup yields CDR1 SGHAT and CDR2 FQNNGV. The CDR3 spans 16 residues. With 1 base removed from V and 1 base from J, the gap between germline ends came to 13 bases. CDR3 bases: TGTGCCAGCAGCTTAGTAACGGAACGCTTTAACTATGGCTACACCTTC. Its translation: CASSLVTERFNYGYTF.

This clonotype was picked up a small number of times. The V call is TRBV9, the J call TRBJ2-1, with D hard to call. Trimming removed 0 bases from V and 5 bases from J, with 6 bases in between. The CDR3 is made up of 13 amino acids. Germline CDR1 reads SGDLS; CDR2 reads YYNGEE. The CDR3 region is CASSVGRDNEQFF. In DNA form, the CDR3 reads TGTGCCAGCAGCGTAGGCAGAGACAATGAGCAGTTCTTC.

The V and J genes are TRBV4-1 and TRBJ2-5, with 10 positions matching TRBD2. Germline assignment: CDR1 MGHRA and CDR2 YSYEKL. The CDR3 extends over 18 amino acids. Losses at the gene ends were 2 bases for V and 2 bases for J; bases not matched to a gene: 11. The CDR3 is CASSQRTAGLADQETQYF. CDR3 DNA sequence: TGCGCCAGCAGCCAAAGAACGGCAGGACTAGCGGATCAAGAGACCCAGTACTTC.

The CDR3 coding sequence is TGTGCCACCAGCGAAGGGACAGGGCCCGCAGACGAAGCTTTCTTT. Translating gives CATSEGTGPADEAFF. The rearrangement uses TRBV15 and TRBJ1-1, with 9 bases aligning to TRBD1. The CDR3 is made up of 15 amino acids. Germline assignment: CDR1 LNHNV and CDR2 YYDKDF (reference sequence). V dropped 5 bases and J dropped 8; count of bases not matched to a gene: 12.

This chain links TRBV9 with TRBJ2-1; 10 bases line up with TRBD1. This CDR3 has 15 residues. Germline values: CDR1 SGDLS, CDR2 YYNGEE. Trimming removed 3 bases from V and 8 bases from J; junction bases left unmatched: 8. Here the CDR3 reads CASSDPSTGGDEQFF. The CDR3 DNA follows: TGTGCCAGCAGCGACCCCTCGACAGGGGGCGATGAGCAGTTCTTC.

This sequence joins TRBV7-2 and TRBJ2-7; tentatively, D is TRBD1 or TRBD2 (5 bases each). Trimming removed 0 bases at V and 7 bases at J, with 13 bases between. The CDR3 totals 14 residues. Germline V gene lookup returns CDR1 SGHTA and CDR2 FQGNSA. The CDR3: CASSLASRGNEQYF. The CDR3 DNA reads TGTGCCAGCAGCTTAGCGTCACGGGGCAATGAGCAGTACTTC.